This T cell receptor (beta chain) comes out of a study of OX40 agonist ivuxolimab in advanced cancers. Overall study: Patients were over 65% male with ages about 20 to 79, mean around 61.

CDR3 size: 15 residues. Germline V gene sequence: CDR1 SEHNR, CDR2 FQNEAQ (reference sequence). V was clipped by 4 bases and J by 7 bases; unmatched bases: 8. TCRdb keeps only in-frame clones here, not all; method: immunoSEQ multiplex PCR. The sample yields 2,000 to 2,500 clones, 70% to 80% seen once. The sequence derives from an adult with an advanced solid tumor such as melanoma, head and neck, liver or kidney cancer. Sequencing used CD4+ or CD8+ T cells sorted from blood, obtained in a trial of the OX40 agonist ivuxolimab. The V gene is TRBV7-9, the J gene TRBJ2-1; the match to TRBD1 covers 9 bases. In DNA, the CDR3 is TGTGCCAGCAGCTACGGGACAGGGAGAGGGAATGAGCAGTTCTTC. It yields the protein CASSYGTGRGNEQFF. The whole variable domain, remainder taken from reference TRBV7-9 and TRBJ2-1, is DTGVSQNPRHKITKRGQNVTFRCDPISEHNRLYWYRQTLGQGPEFLTYFQNEAQLEKSRLLSDRFSAERPKGSFSTLEIQRTEQGDSAMYLCASSYGTGRGNEQFFGPGTRLTVL.